This T cell receptor beta chain was recovered during a study of blood T cell repertoires in COVID-19. Under the authors' procedure: How many nucleated cells were present was estimated from reference gene primer amplification. The protocol was immunoSEQ multiplex PCR, while the TCRdb copy is restricted to in-frame clones and leaves out a portion. V, J and clone size are taken as reported in that table, and D and trimming were inferred from the DNA itself. The sample holds about 320,000 clones, 80% to 90% seen once. The CDR3 covers 13 residues. Germline CDR1 SGHDT, CDR2 YYEEEE. V was pared by 7 bases and J by 0 bases, with 5 bases between. Individuals aged about 18 to 89 years were recruited from 24 US areas.

The sequenced sample was PBMCs or T cells enriched from blood (not recorded which). The V call is TRBV5-6, the J call TRBJ1-6; D is ambiguous. This TCR was sampled from a man aged 30 to 45 who had recovered from COVID-19. The CDR3 is CASGSSYNSPLHF. Here the CDR3 DNA reads TGTGCCAGCGGCAGCTCCTATAATTCACCCCTCCACTTT.